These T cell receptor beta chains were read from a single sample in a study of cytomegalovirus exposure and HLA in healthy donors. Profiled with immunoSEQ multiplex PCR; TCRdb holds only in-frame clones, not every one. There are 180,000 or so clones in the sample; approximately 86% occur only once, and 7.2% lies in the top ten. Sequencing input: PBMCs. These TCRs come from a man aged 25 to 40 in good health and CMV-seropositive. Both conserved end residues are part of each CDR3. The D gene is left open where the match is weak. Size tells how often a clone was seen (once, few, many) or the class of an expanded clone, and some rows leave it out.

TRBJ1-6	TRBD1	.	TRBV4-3	TGCGCCAGCAGCCAAGCCGGGACAGGCTTTTCACCCCTCCACTTT	CASSQAGTGFSPLHF
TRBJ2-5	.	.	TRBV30	TGTGCCTGGAGTGTAGGGGGGACCCAGTACTTC	CAWSVGGTQYF
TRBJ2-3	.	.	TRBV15	TGTGCCACCAGCAGGTGGGAAGATACGCAGTATTTT	CATSRWEDTQYF
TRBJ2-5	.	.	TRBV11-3	TGTGCCAGCAGCTTAGACTGGTGGGAGACCCAGTACTTC	CASSLDWWETQYF
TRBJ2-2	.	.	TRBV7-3	TGTGCCAGCAGCTCCCCGCCCGGGGAGCTGTTTTTT	CASSSPPGELFF
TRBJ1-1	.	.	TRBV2	TGTGCCAGCAGCGGGGATGGGGGGACTGAAGCTTTCTTT	CASSGDGGTEAFF
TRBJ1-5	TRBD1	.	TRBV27	TGTGCCAGCAGTTTAGCCCCCGGGACAGGGGGCAATCAGCCCCAGCATTTT	CASSLAPGTGGNQPQHF
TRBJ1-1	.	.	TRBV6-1	TGTGCCAGCACCCGAGGTCGGGATGAAGCTTTCTTT	CASTRGRDEAFF
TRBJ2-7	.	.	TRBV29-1	TGCAGCGTTGGCAGCCGCTACGAGCAGTACTTC	CSVGSRYEQYF
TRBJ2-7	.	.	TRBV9	TGTGCCAGCAGCCCAAGGACGGGGCTCTACGAGCAGTACTTC	CASSPRTGLYEQYF
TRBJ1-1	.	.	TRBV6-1	TGTGCCAGCAGTGAATTCGGCCTGGGGTTGAACACTGAAGCTTTCTTT	CASSEFGLGLNTEAFF
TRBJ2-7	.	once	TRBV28	TGTGCCAGCAGTTTTCGAGGGACTCCAAACGAGCAGTACTTC	CASSFRGTPNEQYF
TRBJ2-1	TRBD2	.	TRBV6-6	TGTGCCAGCAGTTACTCATCCCAGCGGGGTTACAATGAGCAGTTCTTC	CASSYSSQRGYNEQFF
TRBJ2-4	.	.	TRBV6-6	TGTGCCAGCAGTCGGGGTTCAGCCAAAAACATTCAGTACTTC	CASSRGSAKNIQYF
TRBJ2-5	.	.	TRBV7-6	TGTGCCAGCAGCCCAGGACGGTACCAAGAGACCCAGTACTTC	CASSPGRYQETQYF
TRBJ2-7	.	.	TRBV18	TGTGCCAGCTCACCACTTAGTGGCTACGAGCAGTACTTC	CASSPLSGYEQYF
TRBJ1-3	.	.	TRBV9	TGTGCCAGCAGCGTAGAAGGGTCCGGAAACACCATATATTTT	CASSVEGSGNTIYF
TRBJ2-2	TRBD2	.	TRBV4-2	TGTGCCAGCAGCCAAGTCGCGAGGGGCGGGAGTAACACCGGGGAGCTGTTTTTT	CASSQVARGGSNTGELFF
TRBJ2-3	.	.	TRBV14	TGTGCCAGCAGCCAAACAAACGCAGATACGCAGTATTTT	CASSQTNADTQYF
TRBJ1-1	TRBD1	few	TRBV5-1	TGCGCCAGCAGAATGCAGGGGGCCAGGAACACTGAAGCTTTCTTT	CASRMQGARNTEAFF
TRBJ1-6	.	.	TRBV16	TGTGCCAGCAGCCTCCACGGTTCACCCCTCCACTTT	CASSLHGSPLHF
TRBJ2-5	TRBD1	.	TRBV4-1	TGCGCCAGCAGCCAAGATCGTGACAGGGGCCAAGAGACCCAGTACTTC	CASSQDRDRGQETQYF
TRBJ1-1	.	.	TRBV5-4	TGTGCCAGCAGCTTGGCAGCCCAGAACACTGAAGCTTTCTTT	CASSLAAQNTEAFF
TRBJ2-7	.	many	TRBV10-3	TGTGCCGCCAAGGAACAGGGAGAACCCTACGAGCAGTACTTC	CAAKEQGEPYEQYF
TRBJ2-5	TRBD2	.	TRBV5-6	TGTGCCAGCAGCTTGGATTTGGGACTAGCCTCGATTGAGACCCAGTACTTC	CASSLDLGLASIETQYF
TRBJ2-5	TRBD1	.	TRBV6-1	TGTGCCAGCAGTACAGGGGAAGAGACCCAGTACTTC	CASSTGEETQYF
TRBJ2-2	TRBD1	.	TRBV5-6	TGTGCCAGCAGCTTGGACAGGGGAACGACGAACACCGGGGAGCTGTTTTTT	CASSLDRGTTNTGELFF
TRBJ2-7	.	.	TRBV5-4	TGTGCCAGCAGCTTCACAGGGTCCTACGAGCAGTACTTC	CASSFTGSYEQYF
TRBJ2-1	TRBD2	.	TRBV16	TGTGCCAGCAACGGACTAGCGAATCCGGGTGAGCAGTTCTTC	CASNGLANPGEQFF
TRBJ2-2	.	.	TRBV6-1	TGTGCCAGCACTGGCGTAACGGGACCCACCGGGGAGCTGTTTTTT	CASTGVTGPTGELFF
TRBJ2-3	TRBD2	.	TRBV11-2	TGTGCCAGCAGCCCCCGGGGGGGGCTTCTGGGCACAGATACGCAGTATTTT	CASSPRGGLLGTDTQYF
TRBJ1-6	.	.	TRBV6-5	TGTGCCAGCAGAGAACGGGATGGTTCACCCCTCCACTTT	CASRERDGSPLHF
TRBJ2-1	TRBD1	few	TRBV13	TGTGCCAGCAGCCCCACAGGGGGCGGGGATGAGCAGTTCTTC	CASSPTGGGDEQFF
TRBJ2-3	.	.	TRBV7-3	TGTGCCAGCAAGGCGGGACCAAGCACAGATACGCAGTATTTT	CASKAGPSTDTQYF
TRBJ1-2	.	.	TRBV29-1	TGCAGCGCTAAACCTCCGGGCCAGACCTATGGCTACACCTTC	CSAKPPGQTYGYTF
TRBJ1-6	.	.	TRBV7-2	TGTGCCAGCAGCTTAGACGTTGGGGGAGGATCACCCCTCCACTTT	CASSLDVGGGSPLHF
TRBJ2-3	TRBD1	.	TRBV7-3	TGTGCCAGCAGCTTCGACAGGGTCCCGGATACGCAGTATTTT	CASSFDRVPDTQYF
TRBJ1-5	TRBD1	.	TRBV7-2	TGTGCCAGCTTGCAGGGGGTCAATCAGCCCCAGCATTTT	CASLQGVNQPQHF
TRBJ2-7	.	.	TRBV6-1	TGTGCCAGCAGTGAATCAGGACGGGGTTGGGGATACGAGCAGTACTTC	CASSESGRGWGYEQYF
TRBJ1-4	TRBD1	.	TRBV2	TGTGCCAGCAGTGAAGCACTTCGAAAAGGGGGCTCGGCGGGTAAACTGTTTTTT	CASSEALRKGGSAGKLFF
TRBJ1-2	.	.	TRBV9	TGTGCCAGCAGCCCAGACTTTCGGGCTAACTATGGCTACACCTTC	CASSPDFRANYGYTF
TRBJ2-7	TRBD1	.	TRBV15	TGTGCCACCAGCAGATCATACAGGGGCGAGCAGTACTTC	CATSRSYRGEQYF
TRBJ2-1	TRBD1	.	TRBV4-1	TGCGCCAGCAGGTCCCTCGGGACAGTTCCCTACAATGAGCAGTTCTTC	CASRSLGTVPYNEQFF
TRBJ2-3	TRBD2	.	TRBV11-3	TGTGCCAGCAGCTCCGCTAGCGGGAGAGGTCCAGATACGCAGTATTTT	CASSSASGRGPDTQYF
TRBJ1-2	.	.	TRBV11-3	TGTGCCAGCAGCCCCCCGGGGCCTAACTATGGCTACACCTTC	CASSPPGPNYGYTF
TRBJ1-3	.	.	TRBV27	TGTGCCAGCAGTTTAAGGGCGGGGCCTGGAAACACCATATATTTT	CASSLRAGPGNTIYF